This T cell receptor beta chain was sequenced for a study of regulatory T cells in long-lasting Graves disease. Arm-PCR of CDR3 regions and iRepertoire HTBI primers were the basis on which TCR beta libraries were built. TCRdb fed the multiplex PCR reads into MiXCR, producing one record per CDR3 protein. The profile covers 600,000 to 800,000 distinct CDR3 sequences, with roughly 30% appearing a single time and 35% to 55% taken by the ten largest. This clonotype was recorded a few times. Time point in this sample: persistent/refractory GD, antithyroid drugs over 5 years with positive TRAb. The TCR library was made from RNA that had been extracted from PBMCs in TRIzol. The CDR3 runs 14 residues. V lost 3 bases, J lost 10 bases, and 5 bases stayed unmatched. Germline V CDR1 and CDR2: KGHSH, LQKENI.

Here the sequenced sample was peripheral blood mononuclear cells (PBMCs), taken when the disease was refractory, from a patient treated with antithyroid drugs. The chain joins TRBV18 to TRBJ1-5; 11 bases fit TRBD1. The sequence derives from a female donor with Graves disease. The CDR3 DNA follows: TGTGCCAGCTCACCGGGGACAGGGGGGGAACCCCAGCATTTT. Translation gives CASSPGTGGEPQHF.